The clone carrying this TCR beta chain occurred a few times. Its antigen is unidentified. This sample stems from a study of blood T cells in healthy people across ages. Study-level results: Leaving the PBMCs unsorted stopped any conclusive comparison of naive versus antigen-experienced cells. Naive T cell percentage strongly correlated with TCR beta diversity.

The germline V gene has CDR1 GTSNPN and CDR2 SVGIG (reference sequence). The CDR3 covers 14 residues. Trimming removed 5 bases from V and 0 bases from J, with 11 bases in between. Next came a second PCR, run for about 6 to 11 cycles, which used a sample-barcoded 5' primer along with a J-beta primer mix. Tagging of each cDNA molecule was performed by a template-switch adaptor with 12 random nucleotides. TCRdb independently ran MiXCR on the 5' RACE reads; one entry per CDR3 protein. The sample records more than 1,400,000 distinct CDR3 sequences, about 43% being singletons. The donors, all healthy, were Caucasians living in Russia, aged about 6 to 100.

This chain uses TRBV30 with TRBJ2-1; D is unresolved. The sequence came from a woman younger than 35 in good health. The sample was blood. The CDR3 DNA follows: TGTGCCTGGGGTCGCTCTAGCTCCTACAATGAGCAGTTCTTC. This gives the protein CAWGRSSSYNEQFF.